A selection of T cell receptor beta chains follows, all from one sample in a study of blood T cell repertoires in COVID-19. Produced via immunoSEQ multiplex PCR; TCRdb's table is partial and in-frame only. The profile shows around 150,000 clones, over 75% of them singletons. Sequenced: peripheral blood. These TCRs come from a woman aged 60-75 years with active COVID-19. The CDR3 runs from the conserved cysteine through the conserved F or W. Each record gives: V gene, D gene, J gene, clone size, CDR3 DNA, CDR3 protein. The D gene is left open where the match is weak. Expanded clones are given a class, and other clones once, few, many or no size at all.

TRBV19	-	TRBJ2-1	-	TGTGCCAGTAGTATTAACCCGTGGGGAGGCTACAATGAGCAGTTCTTC	CASSINPWGGYNEQFF
TRBV7-9	-	TRBJ1-1	-	TGTGCCAGCACCCAAACGGGGGGAGACACTGAAGCTTTCTTT	CASTQTGGDTEAFF
TRBV19	-	TRBJ1-6	-	TGTGCCAGTAGTATCTTAGAGAATTCACCCCTCCACTTT	CASSILENSPLHF
TRBV19	-	TRBJ2-6	-	TGTGCCAGTAGTAGCCACAGGGACTCTGGGGCCAACGTCCTGACTTTC	CASSSHRDSGANVLTF
TRBV5-5	-	TRBJ1-1	-	TGTGCCAGCAGCTTTCGCGGGGCCAACACTGAAGCTTTCTTT	CASSFRGANTEAFF
TRBV18	TRBD2	TRBJ2-7	-	TGTGCCAGCTCACCAATAATTGCGGGAGGGCCTTCCGAGCAGTACTTC	CASSPIIAGGPSEQYF
TRBV5-1	TRBD2	TRBJ2-2	-	TGCGCCAGCAGTCGTAGCGGGACGAACACCGGGGAGCTGTTTTTT	CASSRSGTNTGELFF
TRBV29-1	TRBD1	TRBJ1-4	once	TGCAGCGTTCCAGCAGGGGGCAAGAATGAAAAACTGTTTTTT	CSVPAGGKNEKLFF
TRBV3-1/TRBV3-2	TRBD1	TRBJ1-1	-	TGTGCCAGCAAGGGGGCGCAAGCGAACACTGAAGCTTTCTTT	CASKGAQANTEAFF
TRBV7-2	TRBD2	TRBJ2-4	-	TGTGCCAGCAGTAGATCAGCGGGAGTAGCCAAAAACATTCAGTACTTC	CASSRSAGVAKNIQYF
TRBV5-1	TRBD1	TRBJ1-1	-	TGCGCCAGCAGCTTCCTACAGGGGACAGGGACTGAAGCTTTCTTT	CASSFLQGTGTEAFF
TRBV19	-	TRBJ2-3	-	TGTGCCAGTAGTCAGGTCTCAGATACGCAGTATTTT	CASSQVSDTQYF
TRBV3-1/TRBV3-2	-	TRBJ2-6	-	TGTGCCAGCAGCCAAACGTCAGTCTCTGGGGCCAACGTCCTGACTTTC	CASSQTSVSGANVLTF
TRBV19	-	TRBJ1-1	-	TGTGCCAGTAGGGGTGGGGGGATGAACACTGAAGCTTTCTTT	CASRGGGMNTEAFF
TRBV6-6	-	TRBJ2-2	-	TGTGCCAGCAGCTCTCAGGGCAGTACTACCGGGGAGCTGTTTTTT	CASSSQGSTTGELFF
TRBV2	-	TRBJ1-1	-	TGTGCCAGCAGGCTGGACAGAAACTTGAACACTGAAGCTTTCTTT	CASRLDRNLNTEAFF
TRBV5-1	-	TRBJ2-3	-	TGCGCCAGCAGCCCCTCACTAGACCGACGCGATACGCAGTATTTT	CASSPSLDRRDTQYF
TRBV12-3/TRBV12-4	-	TRBJ1-5	-	TGTGCCAGCAGTTTATGGGGCGGCCAGCCCCAGCATTTT	CASSLWGGQPQHF
TRBV7-3	-	TRBJ1-1	-	TGTGCCAGCAGCTTAACCAGGGCGACTGAAGCTTTCTTT	CASSLTRATEAFF
TRBV11-1	-	TRBJ2-7	once	TGTGCCAGCAGCTGGCGTTCAGGGTTACCCTACGAGCAGTACTTC	CASSWRSGLPYEQYF
TRBV10-1	-	TRBJ2-7	-	TGCGCCAGCACTCCCCAGGGGAATGAAAGCTACGAGCAGTACTTC	CASTPQGNESYEQYF
TRBV19	TRBD1	TRBJ1-5	-	TGTGCCAGTAGCGTCTCGGGACAGTATAATCAGCCCCAGCATTTT	CASSVSGQYNQPQHF